This TCR beta chain derives from a study of immune reconstitution after stem cell transplant in scleroderma (dated by TCRdb to 2016 to 2017). Counted from cysteine to phenylalanine, this CDR3 has 14 amino acids. The entry retains the CDR3 DNA only, 42 bases that are in frame from base 1. V loses 5 bases at its end and J loses 2 bases; junction bases beyond the gene matches: 5. Per the germline V gene (reference sequence), MNHEY is the CDR1 and SMNVEV is the CDR2. The method behind the library was RT-PCR. Sequencing instrument: Illumina MiSeq. TCRdb reprocessed the public reads (quality trimming at Q25 with fastp, clone calling with MiXCR) and kept in-frame beta chains. For every CDR3 protein sequence, its rows merge into one entry that carries the most common genes and DNA. The sample table shows nearly 2,000 distinct CDR3 sequences, and approximately 15% are seen once. Together, the top ten hold about 7.3% of the sample.

This clonotype is regarded as medium-sized (0.01 to 0.1%). Its antigen is unknown. Per-base qualities were not stored, and no clone one base away is much larger. The rearrangement combines TRBV27 with TRBJ1-1, and 7 junction bases match TRBD1. The sample here was taken before or after autologous hematopoietic stem cell transplantation (not recorded which). The clonotype originates from a female donor with systemic sclerosis. CDR3 sequence: CASSIGTVNTEAFF. The DNA reads as follows: TGTGCCAGCAGTATCGGGACAGTCAACACTGAAGCTTTCTTT.